This TCR beta chain was captured by sequencing in a study of T cell responses to AZD1222 COVID-19 vaccine (dated by TCRdb to about 2021). Study-wide context: TCR sequencing covered approximately 230 trial participants: 200 to 210 given two doses of AZD1222 and 26 given two doses of MenACWY control vaccine. Trial participants were enrolled by age into 18-55, 56-69 and 70-plus year subgroups, with approximately 150, 28 and 58 TCR-sequenced participants respectively. Overall results and qualifications from the work: A significant rise in spike-specific TCR breadth and depth was observed after two AZD1222 doses relative to day 0 and relative to MenACWY recipients. Only five to seven AZD1222 recipients were SARS-CoV-2 seropositive at baseline, limiting conclusions about previously exposed vaccinees. Nearly half of unique spike-specific TCRs reportedly recognized epitopes outside regions mutated in the B.1.351 and B.1.1.7 variants. Participants were mostly white British and included more females than males, and it was suggested by the authors that clonal diversity may have been underestimated. Because no day 14 peak-response samples were available, the repertoires could be characterized only after the peak T cell response. The 56-69-year group was small, and its depth increase did not reach significance, likely because of low power. CD4 TCRs associated with the vaccine covered the entire spike protein, and the dominant responses were in regions 160-218 and 743-854.

As to this clone: What this receptor recognizes is not known. No clone much larger than this one lies a single base away; base qualities are absent.

Trimming costs V 6 bases and J 2 bases, and their ends lie 8 bases apart. Including the terminal cysteine and phenylalanine, the CDR3 comprises 13 residues. Left in the record is the CDR3 DNA by itself, 39 bases read in frame from the first base. The sample's time point label, decoded: about 28 days (+/-7) after the second vaccine dose. AZD1222 recipients whose second dose came at about 4 weeks and those whose second dose came at about 12 weeks were combined into one group, since spike-specific TCR depth and breadth did not differ between the two schedules. Vaccinee samples came from UK trials COV001 and COV002, including a single-blind randomized controlled phase 2/3 trial of AZD1222 (ChAdOx1 nCoV-19) in healthy adults. For TCRbeta chain sequencing, PBMC samples were collected from trial participants at day 0 and at day 28 after the second dose. The CDR3 regions of human TCRbeta chains were subjected to immunosequencing. The published analysis was carried out like this. Repertoire TCRs were checked for matches against a reference library of SARS-CoV-2-specific TCRs that had been generated using the MIRA antigen-specificity platform. Breadth was defined as the fraction of unique TCRs that were SARS-CoV-2-associated. Depth was defined as the fraction of total T cells that were SARS-CoV-2-associated. Using the MIRA data, each spike-specific TCR was assigned both to the spike region to which the TCR was reactive and to a CD4 or CD8 class. Log10-transformed breadth and depth values were compared by one-way ANOVA with Sidak's multiple comparisons tests. TCRdb took over this immuneACCESS table, retaining in-frame rearrangements with V and J assigned. Such tables are incomplete; in checked studies, under half of the missing clones stem from an unresolved V gene, and the remainder is unexplained. V and J calls and clone size come straight from that table; D and trimming were deduced from the DNA. For this sample there are around 110,000 clones; 85% to 95% appear just once. Around 1.4% of the sample is in the top ten clones.

Here the chain combines TRBV5-3 and TRBJ1-4, with the identity of the D gene unclear. TRBV5-3 is flagged as an ORF with uncertain function. The sequencing used peripheral blood, collected 28 days after the second AZD1222 dose. The TCR sequence derives from an adult who received the AZD1222 COVID-19 vaccine. The CDR3 here reads CARTDPTNEKLFF. The sequence in DNA is TGTGCCAGAACGGACCCCACTAATGAAAAACTGTTTTTT.